This TCR beta chain was profiled in a study of regulatory T cells in long-lasting Graves disease. Overall study findings and caveats: Rather than thyroid tissue, only peripheral blood underwent study.

The time point is: persistent/refractory GD, antithyroid drugs over 5 years with positive TRAb. The TCR library was made from RNA that had been extracted from PBMCs in TRIzol. In the case of this clonotype: The target antigen is unknown.

The germline V and J ends were trimmed by 3 bases and 4 bases, with 15 bases remaining between them. CDR3 length: 15 residues. From germline, CDR1 is MNHGY and CDR2 SVAAGI. Sequencing libraries for TCR beta were prepared with iRepertoire HTBI primers and Arm-PCR of CDR3 regions. TCRdb redid the calling of the multiplex PCR reads with MiXCR, one entry per CDR3 protein. The sample records roughly 470,000 distinct CDR3 sequences, 20% being singletons. Material: peripheral blood mononuclear cells (PBMCs), obtained when the disease was refractory, from a patient treated with antithyroid drugs. The TCR was taken from a female donor with Graves disease. V is TRBV6-9 and J is TRBJ1-1; D ambiguous. The CDR3 loop reads CASSYTLGASTEAFF. Written as DNA, the CDR3 is TGTGCCAGCAGTTACACGCTCGGTGCATCCACTGAAGCTTTCTTT.